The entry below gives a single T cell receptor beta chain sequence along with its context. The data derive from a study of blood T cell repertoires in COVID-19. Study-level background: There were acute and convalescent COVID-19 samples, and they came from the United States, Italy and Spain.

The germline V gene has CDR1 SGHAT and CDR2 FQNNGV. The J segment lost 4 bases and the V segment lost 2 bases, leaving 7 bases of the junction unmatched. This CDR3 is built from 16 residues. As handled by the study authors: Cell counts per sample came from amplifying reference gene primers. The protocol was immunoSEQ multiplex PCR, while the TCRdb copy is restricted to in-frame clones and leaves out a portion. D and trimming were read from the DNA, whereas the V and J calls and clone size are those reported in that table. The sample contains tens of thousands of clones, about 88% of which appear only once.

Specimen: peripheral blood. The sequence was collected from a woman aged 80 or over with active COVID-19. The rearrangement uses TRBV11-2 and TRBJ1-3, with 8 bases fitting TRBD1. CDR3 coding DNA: TGTGCCAGCAGCTTATCAGGACAGGGAAAAGGAAACACCATATATTTT. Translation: CASSLSGQGKGNTIYF.